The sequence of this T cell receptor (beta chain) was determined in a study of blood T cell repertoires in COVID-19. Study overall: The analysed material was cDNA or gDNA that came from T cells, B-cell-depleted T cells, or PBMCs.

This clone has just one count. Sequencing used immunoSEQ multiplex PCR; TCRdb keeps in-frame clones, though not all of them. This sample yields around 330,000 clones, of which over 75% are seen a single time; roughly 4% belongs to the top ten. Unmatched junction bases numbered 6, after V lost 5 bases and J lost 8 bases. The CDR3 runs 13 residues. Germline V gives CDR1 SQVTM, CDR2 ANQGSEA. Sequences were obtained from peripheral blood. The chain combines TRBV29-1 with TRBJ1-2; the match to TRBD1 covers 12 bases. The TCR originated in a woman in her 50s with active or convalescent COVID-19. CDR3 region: CSVIGTGGGGYTF. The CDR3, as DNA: TGCAGCGTTATCGGGACAGGGGGCGGCGGCTACACCTTC.